This paragraph covers one T cell receptor (beta chain) sequence. The V and J ends lost 0 bases and 7 bases respectively, with 16 bases between them. Germline CDR1 is LNHNV and CDR2 is YYDKDF (reference sequence). There are 16 residues in the CDR3. This entry belongs to a study of shared clonotypes between healthy human individuals. About the research overall: The cohort comprised a couple of women and a few men. Their ages spanned 18 to 49 years.

Samples underwent the assay at deep level. The assay was immunoSEQ multiplex PCR, and TCRdb's table has in-frame clones only and misses some. The table has about 690,000 clones, roughly 87% seen once. The chain uses TRBV15 and TRBJ2-1; D is unclear. This clonotype originated in a young man in good health. Some clones in this sample may be carry-over from other donors' samples. Sequenced input: memory CD8+ T cells from PBMCs. Sample subset: CD45RO+ cells pooled with CCR7-negative TemRA cells. The CDR3 sequence is CATSRDRQSHGNEQFF. CDR3 nucleotide sequence: TGTGCCACCAGCAGAGATAGGCAGAGCCATGGGAATGAGCAGTTCTTC.